Shown below are 5 T cell receptor beta chains from a single sample sequenced in a study of early T cells in non-severe SARS-CoV-2 infection. Each CDR3 protein gets one entry after TCRdb re-called the 5' RACE reads with MiXCR. The data contain roughly 52,000 distinct CDR3 sequences, about 6.3% of them singletons. The sample consisted of whole blood, taken at baseline. The receptors shown here come from an adult who was a healthcare worker with PCR-confirmed SARS-CoV-2 infection or an uninfected control (not recorded which).

In its sample, this clonotype was seen a few times. The chain joins TRBV24-1 to TRBJ2-3; TRBD2 matches at 12 bases. The J segment lost 0 bases and the V segment lost 3 bases, leaving 6 bases of the junction unmatched. From germline, CDR1 is KGHDR and CDR2 SFDVKD. The CDR3 totals 18 residues. The CDR3 DNA follows: TGTGCCACCAGTGATAATGGACTAGCGGGGTCTAGCACAGATACGCAGTATTTT. Its protein is CATSDNGLAGSSTDTQYF.

This clonotype was recorded many times. The chain employs TRBV5-1 and TRBJ1-6; D might be TRBD1 (5 bases). V was clipped by 4 bases and J by 4 bases, with 15 bases between them. The CDR3 extends over 16 amino acids. The germline gives CDR1 SGHRS, CDR2 YFSETQ. The CDR3 here is CASSPRGGGYNSPLHF. The CDR3 DNA is TGCGCCAGCAGCCCAAGAGGCGGGGGTTATAATTCACCCCTCCACTTT.

This sequence joins TRBV18 and TRBJ2-1; 13 bases match TRBD2. The CDR3 runs 15 residues. CDR1 is KGHSH, CDR2 LQKENI, per germline. Losses at the gene ends were 5 bases for V and 3 bases for J; bases not matched to a gene: 1. CDR3 residues: CASSGLAGDYNEQFF. The CDR3 coding sequence is TGTGCCAGCTCAGGACTAGCGGGGGACTACAATGAGCAGTTCTTC.

This clonotype was seen a few times. The chain recombines TRBV30 with TRBJ1-2, with 8 bases fitting TRBD1. Germline CDR1 is GTSNPN and CDR2 is SVGIG (reference sequence). The CDR3 covers 15 residues. The V and J ends lost 0 bases and 5 bases, in that order; junction bases with no gene match: 8. Written as DNA, the CDR3 is TGTGCCTGGAGTGTACAGGGGGGATTACGTTATGGCTACACCTTC. It yields the protein CAWSVQGGLRYGYTF.

This clonotype was recorded a few times. The V and J genes are TRBV19 and TRBJ1-1; 11 bases fit TRBD1. Per germline, CDR1 LNHDA and CDR2 SQIVND (reference sequence). V was pared by 7 bases and J by 3 bases, with 13 bases of the junction left unmatched. This CDR3 comprises 17 residues. Written as DNA, the CDR3 is TGTGCCAGTAAGGGGACAAGGACAGGGGGCCGGTACACTGAAGCTTTCTTT. Protein product: CASKGTRTGGRYTEAFF.